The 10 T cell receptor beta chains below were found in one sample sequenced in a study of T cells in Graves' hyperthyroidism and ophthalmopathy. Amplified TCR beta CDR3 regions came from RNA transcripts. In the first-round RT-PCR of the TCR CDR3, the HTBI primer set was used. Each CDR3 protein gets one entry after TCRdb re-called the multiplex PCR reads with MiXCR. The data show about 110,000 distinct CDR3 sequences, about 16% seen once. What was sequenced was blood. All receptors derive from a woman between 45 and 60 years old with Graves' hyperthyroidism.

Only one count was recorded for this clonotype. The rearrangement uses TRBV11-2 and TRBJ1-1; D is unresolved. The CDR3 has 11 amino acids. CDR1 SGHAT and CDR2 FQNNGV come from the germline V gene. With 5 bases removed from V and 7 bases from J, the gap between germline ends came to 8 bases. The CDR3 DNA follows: TGTGCCAGCAGCCGAACGAGTGAAGCTTTCTTT. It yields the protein CASSRTSEAFF.

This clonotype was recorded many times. For the CDR3, the DNA is TGTGCCAGCAGCCCTTACAGGGGTCTGGGGGGCGAGCAGTACTTC. It codes for CASSPYRGLGGEQYF. J is TRBJ2-7 and V is TRBV7-9, with D perhaps TRBD1 (7 bases). CDR3 length: 15 residues. From germline, CDR1 is SEHNR and CDR2 FQNEAQ (reference sequence). V was cut by 5 bases and J by 6 bases, with 20 bases left in between.

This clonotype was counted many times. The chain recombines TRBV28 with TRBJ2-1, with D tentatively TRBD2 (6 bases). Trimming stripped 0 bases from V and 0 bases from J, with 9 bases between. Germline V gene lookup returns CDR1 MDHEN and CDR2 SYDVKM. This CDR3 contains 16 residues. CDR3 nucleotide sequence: TGTGCCAGCAGTTTATGGGGTAGCGGCTCCTACAATGAGCAGTTCTTC. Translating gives CASSLWGSGSYNEQFF.

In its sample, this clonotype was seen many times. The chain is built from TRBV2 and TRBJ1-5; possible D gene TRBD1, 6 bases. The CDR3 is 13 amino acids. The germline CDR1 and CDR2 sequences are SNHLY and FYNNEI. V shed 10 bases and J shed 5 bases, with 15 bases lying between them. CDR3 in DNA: TGTGCCACCCAAACCTACAGGGATCAGCCCCAGCATTTT. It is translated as CATQTYRDQPQHF.

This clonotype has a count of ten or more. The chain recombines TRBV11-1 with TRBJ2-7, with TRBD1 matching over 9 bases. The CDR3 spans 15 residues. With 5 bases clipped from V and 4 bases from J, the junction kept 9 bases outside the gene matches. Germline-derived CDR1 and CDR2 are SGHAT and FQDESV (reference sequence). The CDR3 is CASSVGQGKGYEQYF. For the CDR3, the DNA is TGTGCCAGCAGCGTTGGACAGGGGAAAGGGTACGAGCAGTACTTC.

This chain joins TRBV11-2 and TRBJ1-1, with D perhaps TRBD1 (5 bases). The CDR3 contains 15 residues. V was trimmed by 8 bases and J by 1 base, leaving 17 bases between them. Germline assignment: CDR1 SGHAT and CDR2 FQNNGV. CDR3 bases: TGTGCCAGCGCATACCGATGGGGGGGGAACACTGAAGCTTTCTTT. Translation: CASAYRWGGNTEAFF. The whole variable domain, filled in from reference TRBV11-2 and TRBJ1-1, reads EAGVAQSPRYKIIEKRQSVAFWCNPISGHATLYWYQQILGQGPKLLIQFQNNGVVDDSQLPKDRFSAERLKGVDSTLKIQPAKLEDSAVYLCASAYRWGGNTEAFFGQGTRLTVV.

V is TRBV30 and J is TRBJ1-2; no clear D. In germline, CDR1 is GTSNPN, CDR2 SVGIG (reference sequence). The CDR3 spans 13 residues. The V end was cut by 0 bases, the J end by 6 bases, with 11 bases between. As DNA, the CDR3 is TGTGCCTGGAGTGTACGGCAGGTTAATGGCTACACCTTC. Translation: CAWSVRQVNGYTF.

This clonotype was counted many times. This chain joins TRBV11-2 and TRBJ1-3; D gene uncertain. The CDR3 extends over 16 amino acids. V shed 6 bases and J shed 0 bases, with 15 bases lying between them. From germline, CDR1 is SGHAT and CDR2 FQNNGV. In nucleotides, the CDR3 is TGTGCCAGCAGTTGGGGTGGACTTAACTCTGGAAACACCATATATTTT. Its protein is CASSWGGLNSGNTIYF.

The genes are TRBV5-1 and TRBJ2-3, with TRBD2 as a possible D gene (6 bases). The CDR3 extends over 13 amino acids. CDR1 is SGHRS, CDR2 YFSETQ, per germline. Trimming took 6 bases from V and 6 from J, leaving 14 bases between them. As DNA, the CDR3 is TGCGCCAGCACGGATGGAGGGTTCGATACGCAGTATTTT. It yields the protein CASTDGGFDTQYF.

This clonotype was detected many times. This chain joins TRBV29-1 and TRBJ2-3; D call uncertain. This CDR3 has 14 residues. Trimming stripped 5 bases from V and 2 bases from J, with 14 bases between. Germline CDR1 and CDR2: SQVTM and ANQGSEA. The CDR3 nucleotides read TGCAGCGTTAGGTCTCGGCAGATCACAGATACGCAGTATTTT. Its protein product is CSVRSRQITDTQYF.